This record looks at one T cell receptor (beta chain) sequence and its context. PCR was performed using 60 Vbeta and 13 Jbeta primers. Authors' processing steps: In a later analysis, of about 80 million unique beta chains, roughly 9.9 million appeared in at least two donors. TCRdb's copy holds only in-frame clones and misses some; the assay was immunoSEQ multiplex PCR. The DNA was the basis for D and trimming; V, J and clone size are from that table. This sample yields around 110,000 clones, of which around three quarters are seen a single time; approximately 0.9% belongs to the top ten. The entry originates in a study of cytomegalovirus exposure and HLA in healthy donors. Study-level information: Earlier sequencing of some 170 million T cells yielded approximately 120 million unique TCR beta sequences.

The germline V gene encodes CDR1 GTSNPN and CDR2 SVGIG (reference sequence). The germline V and J ends were trimmed by 1 base and 5 bases, with 8 bases remaining between them. This CDR3 contains 13 residues. This receptor was obtained from a woman aged 25 to 39 in good health and CMV-seronegative. Sequences were obtained from PBMCs. This chain joins TRBV30 and TRBJ2-2; D possibly corresponds to TRBD1 (5 bases). CDR3 in amino acids: CAWSEQGTGELFF. As DNA, the CDR3 is TGTGCCTGGAGTGAGCAGGGAACCGGGGAGCTGTTTTTT.